This T cell receptor (beta chain) originates from a study of T cell responses to AZD1222 COVID-19 vaccine. Study-wide results and limits: Epitopes outside B.1.351 and B.1.1.7 mutated regions reportedly drew nearly half of spike TCRs.

To note about this clone: Its cognate antigen is unknown.

V lost 0 bases and J lost 3; bases outside the gene matches: 7. The CDR3 consists of 17 residues. Germline CDR1 is KGHSY and CDR2 is FQNENV. This table comes from immunoSEQ multiplex PCR, and its TCRdb copy is limited to in-frame clones, with some not included. The sample gives 150,000 or so clones, less than 90% of which show up once; 5.5% is in the top ten. This TCR was sampled from an adult in good health. This chain uses TRBV16 with TRBJ2-1; TRBD2 aligns across 8 bases. Sample: peripheral blood, taken on day 0 of MenACWY control vaccination. In nucleotides, the CDR3 is TGTGCCAGCAGCCAATCCCTAGCGGGCCTCCGCTACAATGAGCAGTTCTTC. This sequence encodes CASSQSLAGLRYNEQFF.